Listed here are 8 T cell receptor beta chains from one sample, sequenced in a study of regulatory T cells in long-lasting Graves disease. TCR beta libraries were built with iRepertoire HTBI primers and Arm-PCR of CDR3 regions. TCRdb fed the multiplex PCR reads into MiXCR, producing one record per CDR3 protein. The repertoire has over 650,000 distinct CDR3 sequences, 30% of them found once; the top ten carry under 50%. Time point: persistent/refractory GD, antithyroid drugs over 5 years with positive TRAb. Making the TCR library involved RNA that had been extracted from PBMCs. The sequencing here drew on peripheral blood mononuclear cells (PBMCs), taken when the disease was refractory, from a patient treated with antithyroid drugs. The receptors come from a female donor with Graves disease.

This clonotype was counted only a few times. The rearrangement uses TRBV5-4 and TRBJ1-1; no clear D. This CDR3 contains 14 residues. Germline V gene lookup returns CDR1 SGHNT and CDR2 YYREEE (reference sequence). V was shortened by 5 bases and J by 4 bases, with 15 bases between the two germline ends. The DNA for the CDR3 is TGTGCCAGCAGTTACAAGATTGGCGGCACTGAAGCTTTCTTT. Amino acid sequence: CASSYKIGGTEAFF. The full variable domain, completed using reference TRBV5-4 and TRBJ1-1, is ETGVTQSPTHLIKTRGQQVTLRCSSQSGHNTVSWYQQALGQGPQFIFQYYREEENGRGNFPPRFSGLQFPNYSSELNVNALELDDSALYLCASSYKIGGTEAFFGQGTRLTVV.

This clonotype was seen at least ten times. V usage is TRBV3-1 and J usage is TRBJ2-7, with D unclear. CDR1 LGHDT and CDR2 YNNKEL come from the germline V gene (reference sequence). The CDR3 is made up of 12 amino acids. Trimming took off 1 base at V and 3 bases at J, with 4 bases between the two ends. CDR3 sequence (DNA): TGTGCCAGCAGCCAAGGGGGCTACGAGCAGTACTTC. Its protein is CASSQGGYEQYF.

The genes are TRBV6-2 or TRBV6-3 and TRBJ1-5, with D hard to call. CDR3 length equals 13 residues. Germline loops: CDR1 MNHEY, CDR2 SVGEGT. V lost 9 bases, J lost 0 bases, and 9 bases lay in between. CDR3 protein: CARPALSNQPQHF. CDR3 bases: TGTGCCAGACCAGCCCTTAGCAATCAGCCCCAGCATTTT.

The V gene is TRBV27, the J gene TRBJ1-1; D call uncertain. This CDR3 contains 15 residues. The germline gives CDR1 MNHEY, CDR2 SMNVEV (reference sequence). V shed 2 bases and J shed 1 base, with 11 bases lying between them. CDR3 sequence reads: CASSLEASRNTEAFF. As DNA, the CDR3 is TGTGCCAGCAGTTTAGAGGCATCTCGGAACACTGAAGCTTTCTTT.

This clonotype was observed many times. The chain's CDR3 is CASSSGRGSYEQYF. The CDR3 coding sequence is TGTGCCAGCAGTTCCGGACGGGGCTCCTACGAGCAGTACTTC. This sequence joins TRBV2 and TRBJ2-7; weak D call: TRBD2 (5 bases). CDR1 and CDR2 (germline): SNHLY, FYNNEI. Between the trimmed V and J ends, which lost 5 bases and 0 bases, there was a span of 11 bases. The CDR3 runs to 14 residues.

This clonotype has a handful of counts. J is TRBJ1-5 and V is TRBV20-1, with TRBD1 identical over 7 bases. The J segment lost 3 bases and the V segment lost 2 bases, leaving 10 bases of the junction unmatched. The CDR3 extends over 16 amino acids. The germline CDR1 and CDR2 sequences are DFQATT and SNEGSKA (reference sequence). As DNA, the CDR3 is TGCAGTGCTAGACGGCCAGGGGGACCACCCAATCAGCCCCAGCATTTT. Protein: CSARRPGGPPNQPQHF.

The chain has TRBV10-3 and TRBJ2-4, with D unclear. The DNA end is a closer match to TRBJ1-2, so the J assignment may be wrong. Germline V gene sequence: CDR1 ENHRY, CDR2 SYGVKD. The CDR3 is made up of 13 amino acids. This chain's CDR3 is CAISAPVIYGYTF. The CDR3 bases are TGTGCCATCAGTGCCCCCGTGATCTATGGCTACACCTTC.

The V gene is TRBV10-3, the J gene TRBJ1-2; TRBD1 matches 8 bases. Unmatched junction bases numbered 7, after V lost 2 bases and J lost 2 bases. Germline V lookup: CDR1 ENHRY, CDR2 SYGVKD. CDR3 length: 16 residues. The CDR3 sequence is CAISETNRDRNYGYTF. DNA of the CDR3: TGTGCCATCAGTGAGACCAACCGGGACAGGAACTATGGCTACACCTTC.